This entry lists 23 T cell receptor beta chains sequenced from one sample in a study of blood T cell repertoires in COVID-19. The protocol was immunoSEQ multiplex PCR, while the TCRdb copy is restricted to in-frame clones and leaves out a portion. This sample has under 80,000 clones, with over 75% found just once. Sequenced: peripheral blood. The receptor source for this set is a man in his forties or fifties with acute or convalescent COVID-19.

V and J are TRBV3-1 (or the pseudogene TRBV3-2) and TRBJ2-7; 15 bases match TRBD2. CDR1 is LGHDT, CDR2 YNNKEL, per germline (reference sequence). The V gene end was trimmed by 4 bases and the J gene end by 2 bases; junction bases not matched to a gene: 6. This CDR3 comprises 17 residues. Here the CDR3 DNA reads TGTGCCAGCAGCCCGGGACTAGCGGGAGGCTCCACCTACGAGCAGTACTTC. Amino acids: CASSPGLAGGSTYEQYF.

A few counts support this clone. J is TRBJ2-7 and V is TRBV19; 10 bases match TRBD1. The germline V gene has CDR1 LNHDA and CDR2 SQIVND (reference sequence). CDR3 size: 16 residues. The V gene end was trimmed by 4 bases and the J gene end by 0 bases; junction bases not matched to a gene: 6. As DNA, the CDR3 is TGTGCCAGTAGTACCCGACAGGGGGCGAGCTCCTACGAGCAGTACTTC. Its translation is CASSTRQGASSYEQYF.

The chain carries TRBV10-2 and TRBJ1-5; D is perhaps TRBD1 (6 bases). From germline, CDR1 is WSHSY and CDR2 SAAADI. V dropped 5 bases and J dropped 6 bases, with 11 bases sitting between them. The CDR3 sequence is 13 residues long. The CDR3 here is CASSKQGPQPQHF. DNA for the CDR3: TGCGCCAGCAGTAAACAGGGTCCTCAGCCCCAGCATTTT.

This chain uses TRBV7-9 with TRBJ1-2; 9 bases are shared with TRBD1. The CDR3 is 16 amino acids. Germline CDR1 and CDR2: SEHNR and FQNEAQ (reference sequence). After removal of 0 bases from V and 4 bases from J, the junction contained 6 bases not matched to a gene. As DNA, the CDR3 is TGTGCCAGCAGCTTAGCGGAGACAGGGGGAGGCTATGGCTACACCTTC. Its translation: CASSLAETGGGYGYTF.

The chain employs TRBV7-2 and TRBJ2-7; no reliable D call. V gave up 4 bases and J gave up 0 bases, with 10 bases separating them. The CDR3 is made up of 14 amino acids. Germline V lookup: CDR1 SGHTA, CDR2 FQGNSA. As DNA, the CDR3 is TGTGCCAGCAGCTCCGACTGGAGCTCCTACGAGCAGTACTTC. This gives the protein CASSSDWSSYEQYF.

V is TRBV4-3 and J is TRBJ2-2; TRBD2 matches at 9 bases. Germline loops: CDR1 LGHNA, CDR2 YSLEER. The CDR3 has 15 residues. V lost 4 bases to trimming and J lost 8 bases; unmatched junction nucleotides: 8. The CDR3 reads CASSPRPSGIGELFF. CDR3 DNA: TGCGCCAGCAGCCCGAGGCCTAGCGGGATTGGGGAGCTGTTTTTT.

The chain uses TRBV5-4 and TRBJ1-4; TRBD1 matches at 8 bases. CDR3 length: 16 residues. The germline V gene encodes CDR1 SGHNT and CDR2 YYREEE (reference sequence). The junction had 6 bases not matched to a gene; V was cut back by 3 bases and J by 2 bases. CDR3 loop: CASSWGGQGTNEKLFF. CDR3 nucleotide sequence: TGTGCCAGCAGCTGGGGAGGACAGGGTACTAATGAAAAACTGTTTTTT.

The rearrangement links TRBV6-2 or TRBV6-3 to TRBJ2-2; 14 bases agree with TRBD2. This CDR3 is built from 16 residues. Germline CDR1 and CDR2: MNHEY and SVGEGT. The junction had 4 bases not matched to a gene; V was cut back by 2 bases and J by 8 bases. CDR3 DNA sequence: TGTGCCAGCAGTTACCCCGGGACTAGCGGGAGTGGGGAGCTGTTTTTT. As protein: CASSYPGTSGSGELFF.

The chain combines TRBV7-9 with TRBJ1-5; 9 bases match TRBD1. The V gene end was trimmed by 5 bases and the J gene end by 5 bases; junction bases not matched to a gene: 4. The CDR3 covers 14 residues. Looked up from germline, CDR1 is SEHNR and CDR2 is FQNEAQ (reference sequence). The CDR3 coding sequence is TGTGCCAGCAGCGTTGGGACAGGGTATCAGCCCCAGCATTTT. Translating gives CASSVGTGYQPQHF. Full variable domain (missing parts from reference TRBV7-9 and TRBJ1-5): DTGVSQNPRHKITKRGQNVTFRCDPISEHNRLYWYRQTLGQGPEFLTYFQNEAQLEKSRLLSDRFSAERPKGSFSTLEIQRTEQGDSAMYLCASSVGTGYQPQHFGDGTRLSIL.

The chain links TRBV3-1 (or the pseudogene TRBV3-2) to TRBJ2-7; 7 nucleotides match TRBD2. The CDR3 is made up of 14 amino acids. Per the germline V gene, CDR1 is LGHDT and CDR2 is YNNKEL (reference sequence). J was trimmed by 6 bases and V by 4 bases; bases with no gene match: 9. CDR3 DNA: TGTGCCAGCAGCCCTACAACGGTAGCGGGCGAGCAGTACTTC. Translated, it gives CASSPTTVAGEQYF.

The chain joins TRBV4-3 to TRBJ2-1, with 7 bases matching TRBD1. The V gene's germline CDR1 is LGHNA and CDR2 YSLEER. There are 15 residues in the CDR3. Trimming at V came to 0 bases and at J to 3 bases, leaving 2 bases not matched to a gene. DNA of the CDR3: TGCGCCAGCAGCCAAGATGGGACAGACTACAATGAGCAGTTCTTC. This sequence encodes CASSQDGTDYNEQFF.

The CDR3 region is CASSGQGREEDEQYF. CDR3 DNA sequence: TGTGCCAGCTCAGGACAGGGTCGCGAAGAAGACGAGCAGTACTTC. The genes are TRBV18 and TRBJ2-7; 8 nucleotides agree with TRBD1. The CDR3 totals 15 residues. After removal of 5 bases from V and 5 bases from J, the junction contained 11 bases not matched to a gene. Per the germline V gene, CDR1 is KGHSH and CDR2 is LQKENI.

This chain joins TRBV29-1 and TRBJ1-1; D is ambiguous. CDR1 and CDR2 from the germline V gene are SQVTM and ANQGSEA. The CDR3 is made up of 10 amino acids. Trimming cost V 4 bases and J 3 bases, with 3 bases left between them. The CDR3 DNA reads TGCAGCGTTGCGGACACTGAAGCTTTCTTT. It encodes CSVADTEAFF.

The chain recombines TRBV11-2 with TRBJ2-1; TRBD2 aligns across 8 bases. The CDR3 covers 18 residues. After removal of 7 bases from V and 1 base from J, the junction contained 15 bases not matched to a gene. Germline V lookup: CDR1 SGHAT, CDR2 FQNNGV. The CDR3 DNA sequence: TGTGCCAGCACCCCTCATGATCGGGGGGGCGGGTCCTACAATGAGCAGTTCTTC. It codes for CASTPHDRGGGSYNEQFF.

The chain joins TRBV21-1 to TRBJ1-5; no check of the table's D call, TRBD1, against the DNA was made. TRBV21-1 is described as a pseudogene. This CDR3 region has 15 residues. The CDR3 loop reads CASSKVGSQNQPQHF. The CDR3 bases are TGTGCCAGCAGCAAAGTGGGCAGTCAGAATCAGCCCCAGCATTTT.

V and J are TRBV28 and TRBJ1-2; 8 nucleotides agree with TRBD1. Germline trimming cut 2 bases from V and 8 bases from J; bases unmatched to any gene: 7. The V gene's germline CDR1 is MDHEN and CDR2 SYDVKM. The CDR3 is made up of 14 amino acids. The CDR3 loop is CASSLGRGLGGYTF. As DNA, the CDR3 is TGTGCCAGCAGTTTAGGCAGGGGGCTAGGGGGCTACACCTTC.

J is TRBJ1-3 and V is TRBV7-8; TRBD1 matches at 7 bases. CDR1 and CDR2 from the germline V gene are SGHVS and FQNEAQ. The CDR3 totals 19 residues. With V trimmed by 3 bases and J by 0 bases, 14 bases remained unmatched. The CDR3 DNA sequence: TGTGCCAGCAGCTTTACAGGGGTGGCTCTCAACACCTCTGGAAACACCATATATTTT. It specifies CASSFTGVALNTSGNTIYF. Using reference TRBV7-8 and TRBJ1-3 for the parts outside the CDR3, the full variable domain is GAGVSQSPRYKVAKRGQDVALRCDPISGHVSLFWYQQALGQGPEFLTYFQNEAQLDKSGLPSDRFFAERPEGSVSTLKIQRTQQEDSAVYLCASSFTGVALNTSGNTIYFGEGSWLTVV.

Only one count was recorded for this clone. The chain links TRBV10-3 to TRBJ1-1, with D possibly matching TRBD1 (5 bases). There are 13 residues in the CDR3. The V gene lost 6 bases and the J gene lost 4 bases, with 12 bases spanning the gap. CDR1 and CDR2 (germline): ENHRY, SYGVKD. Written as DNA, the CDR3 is TGTGCCATCAGCGACAACGACAGCACTGAAGCTTTCTTT. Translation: CAISDNDSTEAFF.

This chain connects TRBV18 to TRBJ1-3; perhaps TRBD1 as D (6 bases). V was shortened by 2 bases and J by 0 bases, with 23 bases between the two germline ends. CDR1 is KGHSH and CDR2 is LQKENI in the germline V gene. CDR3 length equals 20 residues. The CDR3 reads CASSPTDRSPNRISGNTIYF. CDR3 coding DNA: TGTGCCAGCTCACCAACAGACAGGTCTCCAAATCGCATCTCTGGAAACACCATATATTTT.

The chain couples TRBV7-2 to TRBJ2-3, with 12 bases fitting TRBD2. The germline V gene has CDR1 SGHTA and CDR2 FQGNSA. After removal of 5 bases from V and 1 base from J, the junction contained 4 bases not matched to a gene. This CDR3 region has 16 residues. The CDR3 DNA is TGTGCCAGCAGCGTACTAGCGGGAGGTCGCACAGATACGCAGTATTTT. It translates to CASSVLAGGRTDTQYF.

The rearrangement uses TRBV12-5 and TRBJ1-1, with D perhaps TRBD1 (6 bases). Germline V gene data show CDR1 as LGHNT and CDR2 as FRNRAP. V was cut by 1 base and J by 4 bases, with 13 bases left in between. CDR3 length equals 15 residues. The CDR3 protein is CASGLGEQGSTEAFF. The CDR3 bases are TGTGCTAGTGGTTTGGGGGAACAGGGCAGCACTGAAGCTTTCTTT.

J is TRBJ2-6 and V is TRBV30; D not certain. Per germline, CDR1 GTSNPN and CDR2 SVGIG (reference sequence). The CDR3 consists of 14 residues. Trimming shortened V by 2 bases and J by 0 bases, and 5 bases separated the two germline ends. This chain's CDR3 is CAWSPGSGANVLTF. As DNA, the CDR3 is TGTGCCTGGAGTCCGGGCTCTGGGGCCAACGTCCTGACTTTC.

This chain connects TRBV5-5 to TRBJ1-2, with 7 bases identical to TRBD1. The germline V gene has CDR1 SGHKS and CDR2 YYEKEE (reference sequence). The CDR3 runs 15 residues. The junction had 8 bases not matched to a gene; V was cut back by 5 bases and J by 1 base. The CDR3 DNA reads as TGTGCCAGCAGTCCGACAGGGCAGGGTAACTATGGCTACACCTTC. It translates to CASSPTGQGNYGYTF.